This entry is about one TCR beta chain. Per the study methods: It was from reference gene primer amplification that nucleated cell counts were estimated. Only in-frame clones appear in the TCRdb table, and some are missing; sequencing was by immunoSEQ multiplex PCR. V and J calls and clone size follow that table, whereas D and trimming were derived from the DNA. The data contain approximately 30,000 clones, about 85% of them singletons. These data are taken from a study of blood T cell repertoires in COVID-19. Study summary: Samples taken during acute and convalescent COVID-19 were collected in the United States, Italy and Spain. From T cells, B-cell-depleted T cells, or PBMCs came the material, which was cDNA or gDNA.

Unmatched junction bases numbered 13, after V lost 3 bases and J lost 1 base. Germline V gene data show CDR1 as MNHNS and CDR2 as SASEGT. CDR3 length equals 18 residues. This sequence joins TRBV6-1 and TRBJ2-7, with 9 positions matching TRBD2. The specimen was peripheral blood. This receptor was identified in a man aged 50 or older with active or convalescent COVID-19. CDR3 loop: CASSDMTGTSLHSYEQYF. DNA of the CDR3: TGTGCCAGCAGTGACATGACCGGGACTAGCCTACATTCCTACGAGCAGTACTTC.